The present T cell receptor beta chain was sequenced within a study of shared clonotypes between healthy human individuals. Study results and limitations: An anticipated effect of sequencing depth on clonotype sharing among donors was recognized.

Each of the donors was a healthy adult who was HIV-negative and had not had a recent acute infection or vaccination. Everyone who donated was a Caucasian adult who lived in Nashville, Tennessee. A CD45RA-negative memory subset and a CD45RA+ naive subset were separated from the CD4+ cells. Worth noting for this clone: No antigen is known for it.

This table comes from immunoSEQ multiplex PCR, and its TCRdb copy is limited to in-frame clones, with some not included. The table has millions of clones, 85% to 95% seen once. The TCR comes from a man younger than 30 in good health. Sequenced input: naive CD4+ T cells sorted from blood. As for subset: CD45RA+ positively selected.

The CDR3 DNA sequence: TGCGCCAGCAGCCGGGAGGGGCTCACCTACAATGAGCAGTTCTTC. This sequence encodes CASSREGLTYNEQFF. This chain links TRBV5-1 with TRBJ2-1; 8 bases are a match to TRBD2. V was pared by 4 bases and J by 2 bases, with 5 bases of the junction left unmatched. Germline V lookup: CDR1 SGHRS, CDR2 YFSETQ. The CDR3 totals 15 residues. Full variable domain (missing parts from reference TRBV5-1 and TRBJ2-1): KAGVTQTPRYLIKTRGQQVTLSCSPISGHRSVSWYQQTPGQGLQFLFEYFSETQRNKGNFPGRFSGRQFSNSRSEMNVSTLELGDSALYLCASSREGLTYNEQFFGPGTRLTVL.